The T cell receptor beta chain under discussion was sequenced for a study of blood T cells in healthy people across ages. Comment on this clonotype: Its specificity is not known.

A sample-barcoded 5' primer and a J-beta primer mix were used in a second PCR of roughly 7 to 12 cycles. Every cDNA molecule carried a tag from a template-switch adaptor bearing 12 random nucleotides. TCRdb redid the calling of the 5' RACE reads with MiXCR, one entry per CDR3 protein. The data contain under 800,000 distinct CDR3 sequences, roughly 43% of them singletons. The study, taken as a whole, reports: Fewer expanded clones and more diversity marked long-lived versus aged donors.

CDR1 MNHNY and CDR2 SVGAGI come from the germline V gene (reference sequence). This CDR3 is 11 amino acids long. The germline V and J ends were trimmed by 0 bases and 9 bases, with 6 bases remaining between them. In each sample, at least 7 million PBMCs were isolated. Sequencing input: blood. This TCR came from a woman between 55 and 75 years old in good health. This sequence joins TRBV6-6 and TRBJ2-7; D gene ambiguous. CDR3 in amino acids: CASSYSKRQYF. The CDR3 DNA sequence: TGTGCCAGCAGTTACTCGAAAAGGCAGTACTTC.